The source of this TCR beta chain is a study of memory CD4+ T cells and cytomegalovirus serostatus. Trimming pared 0 bases from V and 0 bases from J, leaving 9 bases between. Germline CDR1 reads LGHNA; CDR2 reads YNFKEQ. This CDR3 comprises 16 residues. The table came from immunoSEQ multiplex PCR; TCRdb's copy has only in-frame clones and leaves some out. Among about 59,000 clones, 80% to 85% were seen once, and the ten largest hold about 1%. This clone was counted a single time. The sort gate was single viable CD3+CD4+CD8-CD45RO+ cells for memory CD4+ T cells. The chain joins TRBV4-2 to TRBJ1-5; D not certain. Sequences were obtained from memory CD4+ T cells from blood. The clonotype was recovered from an adult in good health and CMV-seronegative. For the CDR3, the DNA is TGTGCCAGCAGCCAAGATGACGGAGTTAGCAATCAGCCCCAGCATTTT. Residues: CASSQDDGVSNQPQHF.